These 19 T cell receptor beta chains originate from one sample sequenced in a study of blood T cell dynamics during melanoma immunotherapy. Time point reported: pre-treatment baseline. Using immunoSEQ multiplex PCR, the repertoire was profiled, and TCRdb retains in-frame clones only, with some absent. The sample has 7,000 or so clones, around 80% seen once; the top ten hold roughly 29%. The source was blood, collected from a patient treated with checkpoint blockade. These receptors all stem from a human donor with melanoma.

The chain recombines TRBV18 with TRBJ1-1; no definite D call. V lost 6 bases and J 5 bases, leaving 25 bases between the germline ends. Germline CDR1 KGHSH, CDR2 LQKENI. The length of the CDR3 is 17 residues. The CDR3 loop reads CASSLAQLPPSGTEAFF. The DNA for the CDR3 is TGTGCCAGCTCGCTAGCCCAACTACCCCCGTCGGGAACTGAAGCTTTCTTT.

The rearrangement uses TRBV5-1 and TRBJ1-2; maybe TRBD1 (5 bases). The CDR3 is 13 residues long. Germline V gene data show CDR1 as SGHRS and CDR2 as YFSETQ. The ends were cut back, 4 bases at V and 3 bases at J, with 10 bases in the middle. The CDR3 spells CASSEDIYYGYTF. In DNA, the CDR3 is TGCGCCAGCAGCGAGGACATTTACTATGGCTACACCTTC.

As concerns this clone: This likely traces to a read error, being one base from a far larger clone. The CDR3 nucleotides read TGCGCCAGCAGCTCTCCCGGGACAGGGTGGTACGAGCAGTACTTC. This sequence encodes CASSSPGTGWYEQYF. The chain employs TRBV5-1 and TRBJ2-7; TRBD1 matches at 9 bases. The CDR3 is 15 residues long. Germline V CDR1 and CDR2: SGHRS, YFSETQ. V lost 3 bases and J lost 4; bases outside the gene matches: 8.

This clone was seen just once. The chain uses TRBV5-5 and TRBJ2-2, with 8 bases matching TRBD1. There are 17 residues in the CDR3. From germline, CDR1 is SGHKS and CDR2 YYEKEE (reference sequence). Trimming removed 2 bases from V and 4 bases from J; junction bases left unmatched: 10. CDR3 in amino acids: CASSFGQGVPSTGELFF. The CDR3 DNA follows: TGTGCCAGCAGCTTTGGACAGGGCGTACCGAGCACCGGGGAGCTGTTTTTT. The entire variable domain, with the rest obtained from reference TRBV5-5 and TRBJ2-2, is as follows: DAGVTQSPTHLIKTRGQQVTLRCSPISGHKSVSWYQQVLGQGPQFIFQYYEKEERGRGNFPDRFSARQFPNYSSELNVNALLLGDSALYLCASSFGQGVPSTGELFFGEGSRLTVL.

The chain recombines TRBV18 with TRBJ1-4; 11 nucleotides match TRBD1. The CDR3 has 17 residues. CDR1 and CDR2 (germline): KGHSH, LQKENI. J was trimmed by 5 bases and V by 3 bases; bases with no gene match: 8. The CDR3 DNA reads as TGTGCCAGCTCACCTTCGTCCCGGACAGGGGGCAATGAAAAACTGTTTTTT. It codes for CASSPSSRTGGNEKLFF.

This rearrangement joins TRBV28 to TRBJ1-1; perhaps TRBD1 as D (6 bases). The germline CDR1 and CDR2 sequences are MDHEN and SYDVKM. The ends were cut back, 7 bases at V and 4 bases at J, with 10 bases in the middle. This CDR3 is built from 12 residues. The CDR3 DNA is TGTGCCAGCAATACAGGGAGCACTGAAGCTTTCTTT. It codes for CASNTGSTEAFF.

The genes are TRBV30 and TRBJ2-1, with 7 bases lining up with TRBD2. Germline-derived CDR1 and CDR2 are GTSNPN and SVGIG (reference sequence). J gave up 7 bases and V 1 base, and 1 base lay outside the gene matches. The CDR3 loop spans 12 amino acids. This CDR3 reads CAWSGLANEQFF. Here the CDR3 DNA reads TGTGCCTGGAGTGGACTAGCAAATGAGCAGTTCTTC.

This clone occurred a few times. This chain links TRBV4-1 with TRBJ1-2; D gene ambiguous. Trimming left V 1 base short and J 6 bases short, with 12 bases between. Germline CDR1 is MGHRA and CDR2 is YSYEKL. The CDR3 contains 14 residues. The CDR3 region is CASSQGVGYDGYTF. The CDR3 DNA sequence: TGCGCCAGCAGCCAAGGGGTGGGTTACGATGGCTACACCTTC.

The rearrangement uses TRBV7-3 and TRBJ2-7; no firm D call. This CDR3 region has 12 residues. Germline assignment: CDR1 SGHTA and CDR2 FQGTGA. The V and J ends lost 5 bases and 2 bases respectively, with 7 bases between them. The CDR3 loop reads CASSLPPYEQYF. CDR3 in DNA: TGTGCCAGCAGCCTCCCCCCCTACGAGCAGTACTTC.

This clone was recorded once. An end of the junction differs from the germline gene, which may be a read error. This same CDR3 is encoded by further DNA sequences in the sample. The V and J genes are TRBV19 and TRBJ1-4, with D possibly TRBD1 on 6 matching bases. Germline V gives CDR1 LNHDA, CDR2 SQIVND (reference sequence). There are 11 residues in the CDR3. CDR3 region: CASLGGTGPLF. In nucleotides, the CDR3 is TGTGCCAGTCTCGGAGGAACAGGGCCGCTTTTT. Based on the CDR3 plus reference TRBV19 and TRBJ1-4, the full variable domain is DGGITQSPKYLFRKEGQNVTLSCEQNLNHDAMYWYRQDPGQGLRLIYYSQIVNDFQKGDIAEGYSVSREKKESFPLTVTSAQKNPTAFYLCASLGGTGPLFGSGTQLSVL.

The chain joins TRBV21-1 to TRBJ1-1; the table gives TRBD1 as D, unverified against the DNA. TRBV21-1 is noted as a pseudogene. This CDR3 has 14 amino acids. CDR3 amino acids: CASTQGIRGTEAFF. As DNA, the CDR3 is TGTGCCAGCACACAGGGAATCCGAGGCACTGAAGCTTTCTTT.

This chain joins TRBV19 and TRBJ2-4; D remains unclear. CDR1 and CDR2 (germline): LNHDA, SQIVND (reference sequence). CDR3 length: 15 amino acids. V shed 3 bases and J shed 0 bases, with 9 bases lying between them. The CDR3, as DNA: TGTGCCAGTAGTATCCAGATTCTAGCCAAAAACATTCAGTACTTC. It translates to CASSIQILAKNIQYF.

The CDR3 region is CASSPVGALDYGYTF. The CDR3, as DNA: TGTGCCAGCTCACCAGTGGGGGCCCTGGACTATGGCTACACCTTC. V and J are TRBV18 and TRBJ1-2, with D possibly matching TRBD1 (6 bases). V was clipped by 2 bases and J by 3 bases, with 13 bases between them. The CDR3 has 15 residues. Germline CDR1 is KGHSH and CDR2 is LQKENI.

V gene TRBV15 combines with J gene TRBJ2-7; D call uncertain. Looked up from germline, CDR1 is LNHNV and CDR2 is YYDKDF (reference sequence). The CDR3 is 15 amino acids. V lost 1 base, J lost 1 base, and 11 bases lay in between. DNA of the CDR3: TGTGCCACCAGCAGAGCAACGGGCCTATCCTACGAGCAGTACTTC. Its protein is CATSRATGLSYEQYF.

The chain has TRBV2 and TRBJ1-4; D possibly corresponds to TRBD1 (6 bases). V gave up 8 bases and J gave up 7 bases, with 20 bases separating them. CDR1 and CDR2 (germline): SNHLY, FYNNEI. The CDR3 extends over 15 amino acids. This CDR3 reads CASQPRGAGSEKLFF. The CDR3 nucleotides are TGTGCCAGCCAACCAAGGGGGGCGGGAAGTGAAAAACTGTTTTTT.

For the CDR3, the DNA is TGTGCCAGCAGCCCAACGGGGAGCACTGAAGCTTTCTTT. As protein: CASSPTGSTEAFF. The chain combines TRBV7-9 with TRBJ1-1; D unresolved. Germline V gene sequence: CDR1 SEHNR, CDR2 FQNEAQ (reference sequence). The CDR3 is made up of 13 amino acids. V was pared by 5 bases and J by 4 bases, with 11 bases between.

The V call is TRBV5-1, the J call TRBJ2-3, with 7 bases that match TRBD1. This CDR3 region has 14 residues. The germline V gene has CDR1 SGHRS and CDR2 YFSETQ. V dropped 2 bases and J dropped 4; count of bases not matched to a gene: 4. CDR3 nucleotides: TGCGCCAGCAGCTTTCAGGGGGAAGCAGATACGCAGTATTTT. Its translation: CASSFQGEADTQYF.

This clone has only a few counts. The chain couples TRBV5-1 to TRBJ2-3; 12 bases agree with TRBD1. The CDR3 is made up of 19 amino acids. The ends lost 4 bases at V and 0 bases at J; junction bases unmatched: 12. Germline assignment: CDR1 SGHRS and CDR2 YFSETQ. The CDR3 loop reads CASSPGTGGGIASTDTQYF. In DNA form, the CDR3 reads TGCGCCAGCAGCCCCGGGACAGGGGGCGGTATCGCTAGCACAGATACGCAGTATTTT.

This chain connects TRBV2 to TRBJ1-1, with D unresolved. CDR3 length: 14 residues. Between the trimmed V and J ends, which lost 5 bases and 1 base, there was a span of 11 bases. Germline CDR1 reads SNHLY; CDR2 reads FYNNEI. The CDR3, as DNA: TGTGCCAGCAGTTACCGCGGAGGGAACACTGAAGCTTTCTTT. Its translation: CASSYRGGNTEAFF.